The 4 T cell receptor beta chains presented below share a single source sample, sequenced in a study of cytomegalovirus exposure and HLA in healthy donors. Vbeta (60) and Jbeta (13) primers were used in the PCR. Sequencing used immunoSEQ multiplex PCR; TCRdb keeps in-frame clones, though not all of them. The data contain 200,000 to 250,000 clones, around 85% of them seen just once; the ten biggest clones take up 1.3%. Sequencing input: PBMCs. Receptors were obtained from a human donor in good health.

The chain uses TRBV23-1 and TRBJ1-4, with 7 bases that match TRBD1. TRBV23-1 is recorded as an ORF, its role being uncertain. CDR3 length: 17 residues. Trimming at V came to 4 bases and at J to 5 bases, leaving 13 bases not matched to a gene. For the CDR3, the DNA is TGCGCCAGCAGTCGCGCCCCCCATACAGGGGAGAATGAAAAACTGTTTTTT. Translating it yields CASSRAPHTGENEKLFF.

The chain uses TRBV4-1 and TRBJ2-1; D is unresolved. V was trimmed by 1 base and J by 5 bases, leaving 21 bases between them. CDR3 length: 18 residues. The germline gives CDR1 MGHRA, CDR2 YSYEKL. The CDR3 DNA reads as TGCGCCAGCAGCCAAGGCCCTCGCGGAACCGCTACTCACAATGAGCAGTTCTTC. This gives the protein CASSQGPRGTATHNEQFF.

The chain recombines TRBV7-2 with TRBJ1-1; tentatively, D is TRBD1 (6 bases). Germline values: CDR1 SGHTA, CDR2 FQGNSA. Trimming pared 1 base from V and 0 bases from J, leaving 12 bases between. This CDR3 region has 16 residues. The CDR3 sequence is CASSLGTVNMNTEAFF. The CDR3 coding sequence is TGTGCCAGCAGCTTAGGGACAGTGAACATGAACACTGAAGCTTTCTTT.

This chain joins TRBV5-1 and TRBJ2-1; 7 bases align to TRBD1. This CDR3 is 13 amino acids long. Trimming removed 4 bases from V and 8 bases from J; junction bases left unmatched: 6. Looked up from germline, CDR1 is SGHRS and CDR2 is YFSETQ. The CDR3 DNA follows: TGCGCCAGCAGCAAAGAAAGGGGGCATGAGCAGTTCTTC. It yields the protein CASSKERGHEQFF. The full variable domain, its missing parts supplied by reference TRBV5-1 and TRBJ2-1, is KAGVTQTPRYLIKTRGQQVTLSCSPISGHRSVSWYQQTPGQGLQFLFEYFSETQRNKGNFPGRFSGRQFSNSRSEMNVSTLELGDSALYLCASSKERGHEQFFGPGTRLTVL.